Presented here are 10 T cell receptor beta chains from one specimen sequenced in a study of shared clonotypes between healthy human individuals. CD45RO-negative, CCR7-selected cells formed the naive CD8 fraction, which excluded terminally differentiated effector memory CD45RA+ cells. The protocol was immunoSEQ multiplex PCR, while the TCRdb copy is restricted to in-frame clones and leaves out a portion. The sample carries under 600,000 clones, roughly 98% recorded once. The sample taken for sequencing was naive CD8+ T cells sorted from blood. The origin of the receptors is a man under 40 in good health.

The chain recombines TRBV6-1 with TRBJ2-7; TRBD1 aligns across 11 bases. The length of the CDR3 is 15 residues. The junction had 4 bases not matched to a gene; V was cut back by 2 bases and J by 4 bases. Germline lookup yields CDR1 MNHNS and CDR2 SASEGT. The CDR3 reads CASSERGTGGYEQYF. DNA for the CDR3: TGTGCCAGCAGTGAACGAGGGACAGGGGGATACGAGCAGTACTTC.

V gene TRBV6-1 combines with J gene TRBJ1-5, with D unresolved. Trimming took 0 bases from V and 13 from J, leaving 4 bases between them. Germline V lookup: CDR1 MNHNS, CDR2 SASEGT. The CDR3 runs to 10 residues. The CDR3, as DNA: TGTGCCAGCAGTGAAGCGCGACAGCATTTT. This translates into CASSEARQHF.

This chain uses TRBV5-7 with TRBJ2-7, with no clear D. TRBV5-7 is designated an ORF whose function remains uncertain. The CDR3 covers 14 residues. V was clipped by 1 base and J by 2 bases, with 10 bases between them. This chain's CDR3 is CASSLPAGAYEQYF. In nucleotides, the CDR3 is TGTGCCAGCAGCTTGCCGGCCGGCGCCTACGAGCAGTACTTC.

The chain carries TRBV4-1 and TRBJ1-4, with TRBD1 as a possible D gene (5 bases). The length of the CDR3 is 14 residues. The germline V gene encodes CDR1 MGHRA and CDR2 YSYEKL. V was clipped by 4 bases and J by 8 bases, with 14 bases between them. CDR3 in DNA: TGCGCCAGCAGCCCCCGGGGCAGCAGGGAAAAACTGTTTTTT. Amino acids: CASSPRGSREKLFF.

The gene calls are TRBV7-9 and TRBJ2-3; D is perhaps TRBD2 (6 bases). Trimming removed 5 bases from V and 3 bases from J, with 18 bases in between. From germline, CDR1 is SEHNR and CDR2 FQNEAQ (reference sequence). The CDR3 runs 16 residues. DNA for the CDR3: TGTGCCAGCAGCCGAGGAACGGGACTTGCAACAGATACGCAGTATTTT. Its protein is CASSRGTGLATDTQYF.

The CDR3, as DNA: TGTGCCAGCAGTGAACTACCGGACGATACGCAGTATTTT. Protein product: CASSELPDDTQYF. The rearrangement links TRBV2 to TRBJ2-3, with D unclear. The CDR3 is 13 residues long. Germline CDR1 reads SNHLY; CDR2 reads FYNNEI. Between the trimmed V and J ends, which lost 2 bases and 6 bases, there was a span of 9 bases.

This chain joins TRBV27 and TRBJ1-2, with a possible D match to TRBD1 (6 bases). This CDR3 spans 13 amino acids. CDR1 and CDR2 (germline): MNHEY, SMNVEV (reference sequence). V lost 5 bases to trimming and J lost 4 bases, with 11 bases between them. The CDR3 nucleotides are TGTGCCAGCAGTCGCGGACAGCTCTATGGCTACACCTTC. Translated: CASSRGQLYGYTF.

V usage is TRBV27 and J usage is TRBJ2-7; 7 positions agree with TRBD2. Trimming at V came to 2 bases and at J to 4 bases, leaving 11 bases not matched to a gene. The germline V gene encodes CDR1 MNHEY and CDR2 SMNVEV (reference sequence). This CDR3 is built from 16 residues. This CDR3 is CASSLRGWLADYEQYF. In nucleotides, the CDR3 is TGTGCCAGCAGTTTACGAGGTTGGCTAGCGGATTACGAGCAGTACTTC.

This chain connects TRBV7-9 to TRBJ2-7; 9 nucleotides agree with TRBD1. V was pared by 4 bases and J by 4 bases, with 8 bases of the junction left unmatched. Per the germline V gene, CDR1 is SEHNR and CDR2 is FQNEAQ (reference sequence). This CDR3 has 15 residues. The CDR3 reads CASSSVDRGRYEQYF. The CDR3 bases are TGTGCCAGCAGCTCAGTCGACAGGGGGAGGTACGAGCAGTACTTC.

This clone has just a few counts. The chain carries TRBV5-6 and TRBJ1-2; a possible D gene is TRBD1 (5 bases). The CDR3 spans 13 residues. Trimming stripped 7 bases from V and 8 bases from J, with 18 bases between. Germline V lookup: CDR1 SGHDT, CDR2 YYEEEE. The chain's CDR3 is CASYLAGPGGYTF. Written as DNA, the CDR3 is TGTGCCAGCTACCTGGCAGGGCCGGGCGGCTACACCTTC. Full variable domain (missing parts from reference TRBV5-6 and TRBJ1-2): DAGVTQSPTHLIKTRGQQVTLRCSPKSGHDTVSWYQQALGQGPQFIFQYYEEEERQRGNFPDRFSGHQFPNYSSELNVNALLLGDSALYLCASYLAGPGGYTFGSGTRLTVV.